The next 20 T cell receptor beta chains were all read from a single sample in a study of CD8+ T cells in alopecia areata. Regarding treatment: oral pan-JAK inhibitor, 5-10 mg twice daily. Investigators isolated RNA and reverse transcribed it into cDNA to act as the sequencing template. Clones were sequenced by immunoSEQ multiplex PCR, and TCRdb holds only the in-frame ones, with some missing. The table records 200,000 to 250,000 clones, approximately 57% of them present only once. Source: CD4+ T cells sorted from blood, taken at week 4, from a patient treated with tofacitinib. The source of these receptors is a human donor with alopecia areata.

This chain links TRBV5-1 with TRBJ2-3; D gene unclear. The length of the CDR3 is 15 residues. Trimming took 4 bases from V and 0 from J, leaving 12 bases between them. Germline V gene lookup returns CDR1 SGHRS and CDR2 YFSETQ. The chain's CDR3 is CASSLLSLSTDTQYF. The DNA for the CDR3 is TGCGCCAGCAGCCTTCTAAGCCTTAGCACAGATACGCAGTATTTT.

The table lists this clone with a few counts. The chain joins TRBV7-9 to TRBJ2-3, with TRBD1 matching over 10 bases. The trim removed 4 bases at V and 2 bases at J, leaving 6 bases unmatched. Germline CDR1 is SEHNR and CDR2 is FQNEAQ (reference sequence). The CDR3 totals 16 residues. The chain's CDR3 is CASSSTGGGYTDTQYF. The CDR3 DNA follows: TGTGCCAGCAGCTCGACAGGGGGCGGGTACACAGATACGCAGTATTTT.

The chain couples TRBV7-2 to TRBJ2-7; 8 bases are shared with TRBD1. This CDR3 spans 15 amino acids. Germline CDR1 reads SGHTA; CDR2 reads FQGNSA. V dropped 5 bases and J dropped 2; count of bases not matched to a gene: 8. CDR3 sequence: CASSPASRGPYEQYF. In nucleotides, the CDR3 is TGTGCCAGCAGCCCGGCTTCCAGGGGGCCCTACGAGCAGTACTTC.

This clone appeared a few times. The V and J genes are TRBV10-3 and TRBJ2-3; the D call may be TRBD1 or TRBD2 (5 bases each). The CDR3 length is 13 residues. Trimming shortened V by 10 bases and J by 0 bases, and 11 bases separated the two germline ends. Germline CDR1 ENHRY, CDR2 SYGVKD. CDR3 nucleotide sequence: TGTGCCACCTGGGACCCGAGCACAGATACGCAGTATTTT. Amino acids: CATWDPSTDTQYF.

The V gene is TRBV2, the J gene TRBJ2-7; the D is unclear. The V end was cut by 4 bases, the J end by 9 bases, with 22 bases between. This CDR3 contains 15 residues. Germline V gives CDR1 SNHLY, CDR2 FYNNEI. The chain's CDR3 is CASSVLATAGRGQYF. CDR3 bases: TGTGCCAGCAGTGTGTTAGCCACCGCTGGGCGTGGGCAGTACTTC.

The chain combines TRBV2 with TRBJ2-6; D unclear. Trimming pared 7 bases from V and 4 bases from J, leaving 11 bases between. The CDR3 extends over 14 amino acids. Germline assignment: CDR1 SNHLY and CDR2 FYNNEI. Here the CDR3 reads CASMPLGGANVLTF. CDR3 DNA sequence: TGTGCCAGCATGCCCCTCGGGGGGGCCAACGTCCTGACTTTC.

This chain links TRBV7-9 with TRBJ1-1, with 7 bases that match TRBD1. The V gene end was trimmed by 5 bases and the J gene end by 8 bases; junction bases not matched to a gene: 8. CDR1 and CDR2 (germline): SEHNR, FQNEAQ (reference sequence). The CDR3 consists of 13 residues. The CDR3 here is CASSEWSTGEAFF. The CDR3 region has the DNA TGTGCCAGCAGCGAATGGTCGACAGGGGAAGCTTTCTTT.

This chain connects TRBV30 to TRBJ1-5; D not certain. This CDR3 is built from 13 residues. The germline CDR1 and CDR2 sequences are GTSNPN and SVGIG (reference sequence). V lost 4 bases to trimming and J lost 5 bases, with 12 bases between them. CDR3 loop: CAWNLGVDQPQHF. CDR3 in DNA: TGTGCCTGGAACTTGGGCGTTGATCAGCCCCAGCATTTT.

The chain is built from TRBV29-1 and TRBJ1-2, with a possible D match to TRBD1 (5 bases). CDR3 size: 10 residues. V lost 7 bases, J lost 7 bases, and 10 bases lay in between. Germline loops: CDR1 SQVTM, CDR2 ANQGSEA. The CDR3 nucleotides are TGCAGCGCTTTAGGGGTTGGCTACACCTTC. Translation gives CSALGVGYTF.

V gene TRBV29-1 combines with J gene TRBJ2-1; 8 nucleotides line up with TRBD2. J was trimmed by 12 bases and V by 4 bases; bases with no gene match: 5. CDR1 is SQVTM and CDR2 is ANQGSEA in the germline V gene. The CDR3 runs to 11 residues. CDR3 sequence: CSVVVAGGQFF. The CDR3 region has the DNA TGCAGCGTTGTGGTTGCGGGGGGGCAGTTCTTC.

This clone came up many times. The chain is built from TRBV6-1 and TRBJ1-6, with TRBD1 matching 8 bases. The germline V gene encodes CDR1 MNHNS and CDR2 SASEGT. This CDR3 is built from 15 residues. V dropped 4 bases and J dropped 8; count of bases not matched to a gene: 7. CDR3: CASSVTGTGDSPLHF. CDR3 coding DNA: TGTGCCAGCAGTGTTACCGGGACAGGCGATTCACCCCTCCACTTT.

The V call is TRBV7-2, the J call TRBJ2-1; 10 nucleotides agree with TRBD2. V shed 5 bases and J 9 bases; nucleotides not matched to a gene: 13. The V gene's germline CDR1 is SGHTA and CDR2 FQGNSA. The CDR3 loop spans 16 amino acids. DNA of the CDR3: TGTGCCAGCAGCCCCCAAGCGGGGGGGCGAGGGGTTGAGCAGTTCTTC. This encodes CASSPQAGGRGVEQFF.

This clone was detected only a few times. The V and J genes are TRBV9 and TRBJ2-3, with D unclear. In germline, CDR1 is SGDLS, CDR2 YYNGEE. The V gene lost 0 bases and the J gene lost 0 bases, with 8 bases spanning the gap. This CDR3 has 15 amino acids. In DNA, the CDR3 is TGTGCCAGCAGCGTAGCCCAACCGAGCACAGATACGCAGTATTTT. Encoded protein: CASSVAQPSTDTQYF.

The chain employs TRBV4-3 and TRBJ2-7; no reliable D call. Germline CDR1 LGHNA, CDR2 YSLEER. Trimming cost V 1 base and J 5 bases, with 12 bases left between them. This CDR3 spans 14 amino acids. The CDR3 spells CASSQVQPTNEQYF. DNA for the CDR3: TGCGCCAGCAGCCAAGTCCAACCCACTAACGAGCAGTACTTC.

The rearrangement uses TRBV10-3 and TRBJ1-2; the D is unclear. The CDR3 sequence is 11 residues long. Looked up from germline, CDR1 is ENHRY and CDR2 is SYGVKD. V gave up 4 bases and J gave up 4 bases, with 4 bases separating them. DNA of the CDR3: TGTGCCATCAGTGCGACCTATGGCTACACCTTC. It is translated as CAISATYGYTF.

The gene calls are TRBV5-6 and TRBJ2-2; unclear D gene. The CDR3 totals 17 residues. Germline V gene data show CDR1 as SGHDT and CDR2 as YYEEEE. V was shortened by 4 bases and J by 1 base, with 17 bases between the two germline ends. The CDR3 reads CASSDEKGKGNTGELFF. The CDR3, as DNA: TGTGCCAGCAGCGATGAGAAAGGGAAAGGGAACACCGGGGAGCTGTTTTTT.

This sequence joins TRBV27 and TRBJ1-1; tentative D call: TRBD1 (5 bases). Germline loops: CDR1 MNHEY, CDR2 SMNVEV (reference sequence). The CDR3 spans 14 residues. Trimming shortened V by 6 bases and J by 0 bases, and 11 bases separated the two germline ends. The CDR3 nucleotides read TGTGCCAGCAGGTCCTGGGGCTTGAACACTGAAGCTTTCTTT. It yields the protein CASRSWGLNTEAFF.

The V gene is TRBV30, the J gene TRBJ2-7; D is undetermined. The CDR3 length is 11 residues. Germline V CDR1 and CDR2: GTSNPN, SVGIG (reference sequence). Trimming took 4 bases from V and 2 from J, leaving 6 bases between them. The CDR3 region has the DNA TGTGCCTGGATTGGACCCTACGAGCAGTACTTC. Protein: CAWIGPYEQYF.

The chain uses TRBV18 and TRBJ2-7; D gene ambiguous. This CDR3 comprises 14 residues. Germline-derived CDR1 and CDR2 are KGHSH and LQKENI. V was shortened by 4 bases and J by 7 bases, with 17 bases between the two germline ends. The CDR3: CASSLPPELREQYF. The CDR3 DNA follows: TGTGCCAGCTCACTCCCCCCCGAATTGCGGGAGCAGTACTTC.

The V call is TRBV25-1, the J call TRBJ2-1; unclear D gene. CDR1 is MGHDK, CDR2 SYGVNS, per germline. V lost 2 bases and J lost 0, with 8 bases in between. There are 15 residues in the CDR3. CDR3: CASSERLSSYNEQFF. CDR3 coding DNA: TGTGCCAGCAGTGAAAGACTTAGCTCCTACAATGAGCAGTTCTTC. Based on the CDR3 plus reference TRBV25-1 and TRBJ2-1, the full variable domain is EADIYQTPRYLVIGTGKKITLECSQTMGHDKMYWYQQDPGMELHLIHYSYGVNSTEKGDLSSESTVSRIRTEHFPLTLESARPSHTSQYLCASSERLSSYNEQFFGPGTRLTVL.